These 15 T cell receptor beta chains originate from one sample sequenced in a study of immune evolution from preneoplasia to lung adenocarcinoma. Sequencing used immunoSEQ multiplex PCR; TCRdb keeps in-frame clones, though not all of them. The table lists 10,000 or so clones, more than 70% of them singletons. The sample consisted of FFPE normal lung tissue adjacent to the tumor. The receptors originated from a person in their 60s with lung adenocarcinoma. Some clones in this sample may be carry-over from other donors' samples.

The chain joins TRBV27 to TRBJ1-2, with 7 nucleotides matching TRBD1. This CDR3 contains 16 residues. V shed 6 bases and J 2 bases; nucleotides not matched to a gene: 12. Germline assignment: CDR1 MNHEY and CDR2 SMNVEV (reference sequence). The DNA for the CDR3 is TGTGCCAGCAGCCCAATGGAGACAGGGACCAACTATGGCTACACCTTC. Protein sequence: CASSPMETGTNYGYTF.

The chain employs TRBV19 and TRBJ2-3; the D gene is possibly TRBD1 (7 bases). This CDR3 has 15 residues. Germline V gives CDR1 LNHDA, CDR2 SQIVND (reference sequence). Trimming pared 3 bases from V and 2 bases from J, leaving 12 bases between. This chain's CDR3 is CASSIQGGNTDTQYF. In DNA form, the CDR3 reads TGTGCCAGTAGTATCCAGGGGGGCAACACAGATACGCAGTATTTT.

The chain links TRBV29-1 to TRBJ1-2, with a possible D match to TRBD1 (5 bases). V dropped 4 bases and J dropped 5 bases, with 14 bases sitting between them. Per the germline V gene, CDR1 is SQVTM and CDR2 is ANQGSEA. This CDR3 comprises 13 residues. CDR3: CSVAPGGNYGYTF. The CDR3, as DNA: TGCAGCGTTGCCCCGGGGGGGAATTATGGCTACACCTTC.

CDR3 region: CASSQELAYGYTF. DNA of the CDR3: TGTGCCAGCAGCCAAGAACTGGCCTATGGCTACACCTTC. The rearrangement joins TRBV16 to TRBJ1-2; D not resolved. Deletions cut 2 bases from V and 4 bases from J, with 8 bases between. This CDR3 region has 13 residues. Germline CDR1 is KGHSY and CDR2 is FQNENV.

This clone appeared once. The chain couples TRBV9 to TRBJ2-5; TRBD1 matches 7 bases. Trimming removed 4 bases from V and 4 bases from J; junction bases left unmatched: 7. The CDR3 contains 14 residues. Germline CDR1 SGDLS, CDR2 YYNGEE. CDR3 sequence (DNA): TGTGCCAGCAGCAGAACCTCAGGGGGAGAGACCCAGTACTTC. Encoded protein: CASSRTSGGETQYF.

V usage is TRBV5-4 and J usage is TRBJ1-1, with D possibly being TRBD1 (6 bases). V was trimmed by 2 bases and J by 5 bases, leaving 13 bases between them. The germline gives CDR1 SGHNT, CDR2 YYREEE (reference sequence). The CDR3 extends over 14 amino acids. The CDR3 region has the DNA TGTGCCAGCAGCTTAAGGGGCCAGGGGACTGAAGCTTTCTTT. Its protein product is CASSLRGQGTEAFF.

This clone was detected a few times. The chain recombines TRBV6-1 with TRBJ2-2, with D perhaps TRBD2 (6 bases). Germline V gives CDR1 MNHNS, CDR2 SASEGT. Between the trimmed V and J ends, which lost 7 bases and 5 bases, there was a span of 17 bases. This CDR3 is 15 amino acids long. DNA for the CDR3: TGTGCCAGCAAGACCCCGGGACTTGAAACCGGGGAGCTGTTTTTT. This sequence encodes CASKTPGLETGELFF.

A few counts support this clone. This chain joins TRBV19 and TRBJ2-2; 11 positions match TRBD2. Trimming cost V 9 bases and J 8 bases; bases outside gene matches: 8. This CDR3 has 14 residues. Germline V CDR1 and CDR2: LNHDA, SQIVND (reference sequence). The CDR3 loop reads CASAIAGGSGELFF. CDR3 nucleotide sequence: TGTGCCAGCGCGATAGCGGGAGGGTCTGGGGAGCTGTTTTTT. Full variable domain (missing parts from reference TRBV19 and TRBJ2-2): DGGITQSPKYLFRKEGQNVTLSCEQNLNHDAMYWYRQDPGQGLRLIYYSQIVNDFQKGDIAEGYSVSREKKESFPLTVTSAQKNPTAFYLCASAIAGGSGELFFGEGSRLTVL.

This clone was detected only a few times. The gene calls are TRBV27 and TRBJ2-7; TRBD1 agrees at 8 bases. The V and J ends lost 3 bases and 4 bases, in that order; junction bases with no gene match: 14. This CDR3 region has 17 residues. Germline V gene lookup returns CDR1 MNHEY and CDR2 SMNVEV (reference sequence). The CDR3 region is CASSFTETGDHRYEQYF. In nucleotides, the CDR3 is TGTGCCAGCAGTTTTACCGAGACAGGGGATCATAGGTACGAGCAGTACTTC.

Judged by abundance, this clone is medium-sized. V usage is TRBV7-8 and J usage is TRBJ2-1; D might be TRBD2 (6 bases). The CDR3 spans 14 residues. With 2 bases removed from V and 8 bases from J, the gap between germline ends came to 13 bases. Germline assignment: CDR1 SGHVS and CDR2 FQNEAQ. CDR3 coding DNA: TGTGCCAGCAGCTTATTGCGGGATGGTGATGAGCAGTTCTTC. Protein product: CASSLLRDGDEQFF.

The J gene is TRBJ1-1, the V gene TRBV5-8; D unclear. The CDR3 spans 14 residues. V was pared by 1 base and J by 2 bases, with 9 bases between. Germline-derived CDR1 and CDR2 are SGHTS and YDEGEE. Written as DNA, the CDR3 is TGTGCCAGCAGCTTGACAGTTGTTAACACTGAAGCTTTCTTT. Its translation is CASSLTVVNTEAFF.

This sequence joins TRBV18 and TRBJ1-2, with a tentative D call TRBD1 (5 bases). CDR3 length: 14 residues. In germline, CDR1 is KGHSH, CDR2 LQKENI. V was trimmed by 3 bases and J by 3 bases, leaving 11 bases between them. The CDR3 nucleotides are TGTGCCAGCTCACCTACGGGGCAGGACTATGGCTACACCTTC. As protein: CASSPTGQDYGYTF.

This clone was observed a handful of times. The chain employs TRBV6-5 and TRBJ1-5; D remains unclear. Germline CDR1 is MNHEY and CDR2 is SVGAGI. Trimming left V 6 bases short and J 11 bases short, with 17 bases between. The CDR3 covers 13 residues. The CDR3 DNA is TGTGCCAGCAGCCAGGACCCGACCCGGACCCAGCATTTT. It yields the protein CASSQDPTRTQHF.

The V call is TRBV27, the J call TRBJ1-5; 7 bases align to TRBD1. The CDR3 has 17 amino acids. With 3 bases clipped from V and 3 bases from J, the junction kept 11 bases outside the gene matches. Germline V lookup: CDR1 MNHEY, CDR2 SMNVEV (reference sequence). In DNA, the CDR3 is TGTGCCAGCAGTTTGGCGCTTGGGCAGGGGGACAATCAGCCCCAGCATTTT. It translates to CASSLALGQGDNQPQHF.

CDR3 DNA: TGTGCCAGTAGTATTAGCGGATTCCAGCCCCAGCATTTT. It translates to CASSISGFQPQHF. The rearrangement links TRBV19 to TRBJ1-5; D is uncertain. This CDR3 has 13 amino acids. Per the germline V gene, CDR1 is LNHDA and CDR2 is SQIVND (reference sequence). V dropped 3 bases and J dropped 7 bases, with 10 bases sitting between them. The variable domain in full, with the rest retrieved from reference TRBV19 and TRBJ1-5, is DGGITQSPKYLFRKEGQNVTLSCEQNLNHDAMYWYRQDPGQGLRLIYYSQIVNDFQKGDIAEGYSVSREKKESFPLTVTSAQKNPTAFYLCASSISGFQPQHFGDGTRLSIL.